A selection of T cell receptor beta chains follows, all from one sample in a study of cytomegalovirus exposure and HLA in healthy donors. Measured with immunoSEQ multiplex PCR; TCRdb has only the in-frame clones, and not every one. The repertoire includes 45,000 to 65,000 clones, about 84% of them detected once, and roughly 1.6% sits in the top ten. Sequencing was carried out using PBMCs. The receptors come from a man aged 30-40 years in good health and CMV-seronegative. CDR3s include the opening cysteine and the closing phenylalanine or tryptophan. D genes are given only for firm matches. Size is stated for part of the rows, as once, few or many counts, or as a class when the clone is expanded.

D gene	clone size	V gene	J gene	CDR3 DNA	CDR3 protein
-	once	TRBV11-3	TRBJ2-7	TGTGCCAGCAAGAGGGCGGGGGCCTCCTACGAGCAGTACTTC	CASKRAGASYEQYF
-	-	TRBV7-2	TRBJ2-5	TGTGCCAGCAGCTTACGCCCTCCCCCCCGGGAAACAGAGACCCAGTACTTC	CASSLRPPPRETETQYF
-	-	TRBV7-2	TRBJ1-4	TGTGCCAGCAGCTTAGTGCAGGGCCTCAATGAAAAACTGTTTTTT	CASSLVQGLNEKLFF
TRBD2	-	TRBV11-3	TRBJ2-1	TGTGCCAGCAGCTTATCTAGCGGGACCCTTTATGAGCAGTTCTTC	CASSLSSGTLYEQFF
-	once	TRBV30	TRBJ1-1	TGTGCCTGGAGTGCGGCGGCGACCCTTAACACTGAAGCTTTCTTT	CAWSAAATLNTEAFF
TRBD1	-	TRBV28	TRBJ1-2	TGTGCCAGCAGTGTACCGCCGGGACAGTGGGGCTATGGCTACACCTTC	CASSVPPGQWGYGYTF
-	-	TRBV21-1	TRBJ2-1	TGTGCCAGCAGCAAAGGTCCAAGCGCCAATGAGCAGTTCTTC	CASSKGPSANEQFF
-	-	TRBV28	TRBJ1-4	TGTGCCAGCAGTTGGACTGCAACTAATGAAAAACTGTTTTTT	CASSWTATNEKLFF
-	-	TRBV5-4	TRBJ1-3	TGTGCCAGCAGCTTGTTCGGTAGCTGGACCATATATTTT	CASSLFGSWTIYF
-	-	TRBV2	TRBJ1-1	TGTGCCAGCAGCTTTCAACAGGGGAACACTGAAGCTTTCTTT	CASSFQQGNTEAFF
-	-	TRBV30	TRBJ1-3	TGTGCCTGGACTCGAGGGAACACCATATATTTT	CAWTRGNTIYF
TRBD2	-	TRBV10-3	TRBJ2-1	TGTGCCATCAGCGGGGAACAGGGGACTAGCGGGAGGGCCGCCAATGAGCAGTTCTTC	CAISGEQGTSGRAANEQFF
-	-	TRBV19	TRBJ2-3	TGTGCCAGTAGTAAGGTCTTCGTTGGAGCCTCCGCAGATACGCAGTATTTT	CASSKVFVGASADTQYF
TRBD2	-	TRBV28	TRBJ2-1	TGTGCCAGCAGCCACGGGACTAGCGGGTACAATGAGCAGTTCTTC	CASSHGTSGYNEQFF
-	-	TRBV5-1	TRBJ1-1	TGCGCCAGCAGCTTGGCCTCGGACAGTAACTTGAACACTGAAGCTTTCTTT	CASSLASDSNLNTEAFF
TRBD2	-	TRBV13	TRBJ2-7	TGTGCCAGCAGATTAGTAGCGGGAGGGCCCTCGGGCGAGCAGTACTTC	CASRLVAGGPSGEQYF
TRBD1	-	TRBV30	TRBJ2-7	TGTGCCTGGAGCCGGACAGGGAATCGCTACGAGCAGTACTTC	CAWSRTGNRYEQYF
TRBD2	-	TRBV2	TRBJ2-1	TGTGCCAGCAGTGGAGTAGCGGGAGGACTCAATGAGCAGTTCTTC	CASSGVAGGLNEQFF
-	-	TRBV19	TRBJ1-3	TGTGCCAGTAGAAACCCGGCGGGGCAGGGAGGCAGTGGAAACACCATATATTTT	CASRNPAGQGGSGNTIYF
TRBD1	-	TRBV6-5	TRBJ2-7	TGTGCCAGCAGTTCCCCGGGACAGGGGGCTTACGAGCAGTACTTC	CASSSPGQGAYEQYF
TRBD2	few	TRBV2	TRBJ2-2	TGTGCCAGCAGCTTAGGACTAGGGGTATTTACCGGGGAGCTGTTTTTT	CASSLGLGVFTGELFF
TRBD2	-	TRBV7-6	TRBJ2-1	TGTGCCAGCAGCTCGAGGACTAGCGGGAGGGCCTTCACCTACAATGAGCAGTTCTTC	CASSSRTSGRAFTYNEQFF
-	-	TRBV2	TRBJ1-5	TGTGCCAGCAGTGATAACGGGGGGGGTCGGCCCCAGCATTTT	CASSDNGGGRPQHF
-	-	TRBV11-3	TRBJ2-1	TGTGCCAGCAGCTTACGACTAAACAATGAGCAGTTCTTC	CASSLRLNNEQFF
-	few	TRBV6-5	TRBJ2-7	TGTGCCAGCACTCAGCTAACAGGACCCTACGAGCAGTACTTC	CASTQLTGPYEQYF
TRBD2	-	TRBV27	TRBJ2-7	TGTGCCAGCGGCATATCCGGGACTACCTACGAGCAGTACTTC	CASGISGTTYEQYF
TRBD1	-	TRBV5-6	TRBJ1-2	TGTGCCAGCAGCGGGACAGCTAACTATGGCTACACCTTC	CASSGTANYGYTF
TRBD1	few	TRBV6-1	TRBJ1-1	TGTGCCAGCAGTTCATACAGGGGAACTGAAGCTTTCTTT	CASSSYRGTEAFF
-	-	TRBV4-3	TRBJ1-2	TGCGCCAGCAGCCAAGTCGGGGGGCCTGACTATGGCTACACCTTC	CASSQVGGPDYGYTF
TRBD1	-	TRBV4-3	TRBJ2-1	TGCGCCAGCAGCCAAGATCTCCGGGACAGGGGTTACAATGAGCAGTTCTTC	CASSQDLRDRGYNEQFF
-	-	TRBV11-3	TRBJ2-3	TGTGCCAGCAGCTTGAGTGGTGGAGATACGCAGTATTTT	CASSLSGGDTQYF
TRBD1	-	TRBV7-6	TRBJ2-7	TGTGCCAGCAGCGCCCGGGACAGCTCCACGATAAGCCACGAGCAGTACTTC	CASSARDSSTISHEQYF
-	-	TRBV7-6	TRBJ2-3	TGTGCCAGCAGCTTAGGGGTCAGGGGTGGGGACACAGATACGCAGTATTTT	CASSLGVRGGDTDTQYF
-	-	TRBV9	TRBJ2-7	TGTGCCAGCAGCGTAGGGGGGGACGGCTCCTACGAGCAGTACTTC	CASSVGGDGSYEQYF
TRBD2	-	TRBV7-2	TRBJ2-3	TGTGCCAGCAGCTTCCGGGGGGGATCAGATACGCAGTATTTT	CASSFRGGSDTQYF
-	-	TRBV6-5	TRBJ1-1	TGTGCCAGCAGTTACGGGGGGGGCACTGAAGCTTTCTTT	CASSYGGGTEAFF
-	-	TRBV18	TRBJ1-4	TGTGCCAGCTCAAGGGAGGTGCAGGCCAAAGAAAAACTGTTTTTT	CASSREVQAKEKLFF
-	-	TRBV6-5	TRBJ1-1	TGTGCCAGCAGTTACTTTCCCCCAGGGTCGAACACTGAAGCTTTCTTT	CASSYFPPGSNTEAFF
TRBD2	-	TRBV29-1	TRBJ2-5	TGCAGCGTCGCCGGGGGGAGGGTCCGGCAAGAGACCCAGTACTTC	CSVAGGRVRQETQYF
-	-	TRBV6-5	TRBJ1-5	TGTGCCAGCAGTTACTCTGGGGGGGGACAGCCCCAGCATTTT	CASSYSGGGQPQHF
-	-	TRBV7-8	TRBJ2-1	TGTGCCAGCAGCACCGAGAGAACAGGATACAATGAGCAGTTCTTC	CASSTERTGYNEQFF
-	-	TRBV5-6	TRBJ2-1	TGTGCCAGCAGCTTGGCCCCGGAGGGACAGAATGAGCAGTTCTTC	CASSLAPEGQNEQFF
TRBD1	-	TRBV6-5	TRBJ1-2	TGTGCCAGCAGGATTCCAGGGGGCTATGGCTACACCTTC	CASRIPGGYGYTF
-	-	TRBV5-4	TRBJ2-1	TGTGCCAGCAGCTTGGTTTTAGCGGAGGACAATGAGCAGTTCTTC	CASSLVLAEDNEQFF
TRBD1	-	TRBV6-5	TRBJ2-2	TGTGCCAGCAGGCAACAGGGGGCGCGAACCGGGGAGCTGTTTTTT	CASRQQGARTGELFF
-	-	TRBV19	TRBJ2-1	TGTGCCAGTAGTACCCGGTCAGGTTGGGAGCAGTTCTTC	CASSTRSGWEQFF
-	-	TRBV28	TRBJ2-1	TGTGCCAGCAGCCCTAGTTGGGGAGGATCCTACAATGAGCAGTTCTTC	CASSPSWGGSYNEQFF
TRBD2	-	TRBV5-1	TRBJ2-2	TGCGCCAGCACCCAACTAGCGGGGGACCCCACCGGGGAGCTGTTTTTT	CASTQLAGDPTGELFF